One and the same sample provided the 16 T cell receptor beta chains below, sequenced in a study of cytomegalovirus exposure and HLA in healthy donors. Use of 60 Vbeta and 13 Jbeta primers characterized the PCR. The table came from immunoSEQ multiplex PCR; TCRdb's copy has only in-frame clones and leaves some out. This sample has 45,000 to 75,000 clones, with approximately 63% found just once. What was sequenced was PBMCs. These receptors were taken from a woman aged 55-70 years in good health and CMV-seropositive.

The V call is TRBV6-5, the J call TRBJ2-7; D possibly corresponds to TRBD1 (6 bases). The germline V and J ends were trimmed by 4 bases and 5 bases, with 21 bases remaining between them. The length of the CDR3 is 16 residues. The germline V gene encodes CDR1 MNHEY and CDR2 SVGAGI. For the CDR3, the DNA is TGTGCCAGCAGTTGGATCACAGGGTTTGGTGTGAACGAGCAGTACTTC. Translating gives CASSWITGFGVNEQYF.

The V call is TRBV27, the J call TRBJ2-1, with TRBD1 matching 7 bases. Looked up from germline, CDR1 is MNHEY and CDR2 is SMNVEV (reference sequence). After removal of 5 bases from V and 3 bases from J, the junction contained 4 bases not matched to a gene. This CDR3 has 14 residues. CDR3 in DNA: TGTGCCAGCAGTGAGTGGGACAGCTACAATGAGCAGTTCTTC. Protein: CASSEWDSYNEQFF.

The chain employs TRBV5-4 and TRBJ2-1, with 8 bases that match TRBD1. Germline CDR1 is SGHNT and CDR2 is YYREEE (reference sequence). Trimming removed 4 bases from V and 8 bases from J; junction bases left unmatched: 11. This CDR3 has 15 residues. As DNA, the CDR3 is TGTGCCAGCAGCCCGGGACAGGCCGGGAAGGATGAGCAGTTCTTC. It codes for CASSPGQAGKDEQFF.

The chain carries TRBV7-2 and TRBJ1-2, with 8 bases aligning to TRBD1. The CDR3 consists of 13 residues. The V and J ends lost 3 bases and 8 bases, in that order; junction bases with no gene match: 5. Germline V CDR1 and CDR2: SGHTA, FQGNSA. The CDR3 DNA reads TGTGCCAGCAGCTTGCAGGGGGCGTTGGGCTACACCTTC. Translating it yields CASSLQGALGYTF.

The rearrangement links TRBV6-6 to TRBJ2-7; 7 positions agree with TRBD1. CDR1 is MNHNY and CDR2 is SVGAGI in the germline V gene (reference sequence). With 5 bases clipped from V and 5 bases from J, the junction kept 6 bases outside the gene matches. The CDR3 runs 13 residues. The CDR3 loop is CASSDRVTHEQYF. In DNA form, the CDR3 reads TGTGCCAGCAGTGACAGGGTAACCCACGAGCAGTACTTC.

This chain uses TRBV7-2 with TRBJ1-5; D not resolved. The germline V gene has CDR1 SGHTA and CDR2 FQGNSA. Trimming took off 1 base at V and 7 bases at J, with 14 bases between the two ends. The CDR3 extends over 15 amino acids. The CDR3 loop reads CASSLVGGNGQPQHF. CDR3 sequence (DNA): TGTGCCAGCAGCTTAGTAGGAGGGAACGGGCAGCCCCAGCATTTT.

This clone has just one count. The chain recombines TRBV7-6 with TRBJ1-4; no reliable D call. The CDR3 is made up of 12 amino acids. V was trimmed by 5 bases and J by 11 bases, leaving 12 bases between them. Germline V gene lookup returns CDR1 SGHVS and CDR2 FNYEAQ. In nucleotides, the CDR3 is TGTGCCAGCAGCCTGCAAGATCGGAAACTGTTTTTT. This encodes CASSLQDRKLFF.

Remarks on this clone: The junction departs from germline at one end; a sequencing error may be responsible. The rearrangement joins TRBV7-9 to TRBJ1-2, with a tentative D call TRBD1 (5 bases). This CDR3 has 14 amino acids. The germline CDR1 and CDR2 sequences are SEHNR and FQNEAQ (reference sequence). CDR3 bases: TGTGCCGGCAGCTTAGTCGGGGGACACTATGGCTACACCTTC. The encoded protein is CAGSLVGGHYGYTF.

This chain links TRBV5-5 with TRBJ1-1; a weak D match, TRBD1 (6 bases). The length of the CDR3 is 17 residues. Trimming pared 2 bases from V and 1 base from J, leaving 18 bases between. The V gene's germline CDR1 is SGHKS and CDR2 YYEKEE (reference sequence). CDR3 sequence: CASSFEQGWKGNTEAFF. In DNA form, the CDR3 reads TGTGCCAGCAGCTTCGAACAGGGCTGGAAGGGGAACACTGAAGCTTTCTTT.

Details on this clone: Mismatch with germline at one junction end may stem from a read error. J is TRBJ2-5 and V is TRBV7-7, with 12 bases identical to TRBD2. This CDR3 has 15 amino acids. CDR1 is SSHAT and CDR2 is FNYEAQ in the germline V gene (reference sequence). The CDR3 DNA sequence: TGTGCTAGCAGCCCCCTAGCGGGGGGGGGAGAGACCCAGTACTTC. Its translation: CASSPLAGGGETQYF.

The chain is built from TRBV19 and TRBJ2-5; 12 positions match TRBD2. Trimming removed 5 bases from V and 1 base from J; junction bases left unmatched: 8. Germline CDR1 and CDR2: LNHDA and SQIVND (reference sequence). This CDR3 has 17 amino acids. The CDR3 region is CASSGGGLAGSQETQYF. In DNA form, the CDR3 reads TGTGCCAGTAGTGGGGGAGGACTAGCGGGGAGCCAAGAGACCCAGTACTTC.

The rearrangement joins TRBV14 to TRBJ2-7; 8 bases align to TRBD2. The germline gives CDR1 SGHDN, CDR2 FVKESK. The junction had 8 bases not matched to a gene; V was cut back by 5 bases and J by 2 bases. CDR3 length: 15 residues. CDR3 region: CASSWGAGATYEQYF. The CDR3 DNA reads as TGTGCCAGCAGCTGGGGAGCGGGGGCAACCTACGAGCAGTACTTC.

V usage is TRBV4-1 and J usage is TRBJ1-2; maybe TRBD1 (5 bases). This CDR3 is 17 amino acids long. In germline, CDR1 is MGHRA, CDR2 YSYEKL. V shed 2 bases and J shed 2 bases, with 18 bases lying between them. The DNA of the CDR3 is TGCGCCAGCAGCCAACCCTCGCCGGACAAGGGGAACTATGGCTACACCTTC. Protein product: CASSQPSPDKGNYGYTF.

This clone has more than one count but fewer than ten. The CDR3 sequence: CATRTGGTEAFF. CDR3 nucleotides: TGTGCCACCAGAACAGGGGGCACTGAAGCTTTCTTT. V is TRBV15 and J is TRBJ1-1; 8 nucleotides match TRBD1. CDR3 length: 12 residues. V lost 6 bases and J lost 4; bases outside the gene matches: 1. Germline values: CDR1 LNHNV, CDR2 YYDKDF (reference sequence).

The chain has TRBV19 and TRBJ1-5; D may be TRBD1 (5 bases). V was clipped by 6 bases and J by 9 bases, with 6 bases between them. Germline V lookup: CDR1 LNHDA, CDR2 SQIVND (reference sequence). There are 10 residues in the CDR3. This chain's CDR3 is CASSGGPQHF. The CDR3 nucleotides read TGTGCCAGTAGCGGGGGGCCCCAGCATTTT. The whole variable domain, filled in from reference TRBV19 and TRBJ1-5, reads DGGITQSPKYLFRKEGQNVTLSCEQNLNHDAMYWYRQDPGQGLRLIYYSQIVNDFQKGDIAEGYSVSREKKESFPLTVTSAQKNPTAFYLCASSGGPQHFGDGTRLSIL.

The chain's CDR3 is CASSLQGGSYEQYF. The DNA of the CDR3 is TGTGCCAGCAGTTTGCAGGGGGGCTCCTACGAGCAGTACTTC. This sequence joins TRBV5-5 and TRBJ2-7; tentatively, D is TRBD1 (7 bases). CDR1 is SGHKS and CDR2 is YYEKEE in the germline V gene (reference sequence). The CDR3 loop spans 14 amino acids. Trimming took 5 bases from V and 0 from J, leaving 12 bases between them.